The clone carrying this T cell receptor beta chain has more than one count but fewer than ten. Antigen specificity is unknown. Criteria for exclusion of patients were uncontrolled infection, other autoimmune disease, pregnancy or lactation. Orbital computed tomography and thyroid ultrasound, together with serum TRAb and thyroxine and clinical symptoms, were used for diagnoses. The data derive from a study of T cells in Graves' hyperthyroidism and ophthalmopathy. Study-level background: Blood from the periphery was taken at initial diagnosis, before any treatment. Study results and limitations: In the blood, most expanded thyroid clonotypes above 0.001 appeared as well.

The germline gives CDR1 SQVTM, CDR2 ANQGSEA. CDR3 size: 13 residues. V dropped 4 bases and J dropped 0 bases, with 7 bases sitting between them. Regions amplified from RNA transcripts were the TCR beta CDR3 regions. TCR CDR3 regions were first amplified by RT-PCR with HTBI primers. TCRdb recomputed calls from the multiplex PCR reads with MiXCR, one row per CDR3 protein. The table has approximately 410,000 distinct CDR3 sequences, about 13% seen once; the top ten hold approximately 5.8%. Sequenced material: blood. The chain uses TRBV29-1 and TRBJ1-3; the D is unclear. The sequence derives from a woman in her late teens or twenties with Graves' hyperthyroidism. The CDR3: CSVARGSGNTIYF. The CDR3 DNA follows: TGCAGCGTTGCCCGGGGCTCTGGAAACACCATATATTTT.